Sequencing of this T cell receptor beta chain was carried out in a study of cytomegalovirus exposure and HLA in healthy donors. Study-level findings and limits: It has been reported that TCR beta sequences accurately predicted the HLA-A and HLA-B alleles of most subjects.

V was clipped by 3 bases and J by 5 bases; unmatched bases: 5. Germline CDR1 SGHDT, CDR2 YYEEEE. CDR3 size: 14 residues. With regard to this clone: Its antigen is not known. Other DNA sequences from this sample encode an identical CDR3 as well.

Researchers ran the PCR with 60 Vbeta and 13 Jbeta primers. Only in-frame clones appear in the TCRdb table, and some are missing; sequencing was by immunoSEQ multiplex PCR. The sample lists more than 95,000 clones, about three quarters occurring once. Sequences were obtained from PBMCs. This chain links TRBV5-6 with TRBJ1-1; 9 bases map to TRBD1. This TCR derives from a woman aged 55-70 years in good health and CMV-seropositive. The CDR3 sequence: CASSWGQGGTEAFF. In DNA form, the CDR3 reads TGTGCCAGCAGCTGGGGACAGGGAGGGACTGAAGCTTTCTTT.